This T cell receptor (beta chain) emerged from a study of neurological immune-mediated disorders. Via MiXCR, TCRdb re-called the 5' RACE reads, giving one row per CDR3 protein. The table includes about 66,000 distinct CDR3 sequences, less than 4% detected once. This clonotype was counted many times. Its cognate antigen is unknown. PBMCs numbering 2 million and stored at -80 C yielded the unsorted libraries. Regarding the study as a whole: The greatest degree of TCR clonal expansion was observed in HTLV-1-associated myelopathy, with the lowest in multiple sclerosis, below that of healthy controls. None of the CDR3 amino acid sequences of expanded clones were shared across subjects, and this suggested private repertoires in all groups.

The sequencing sample was made of PBMCs. The sequence was obtained from a young man with multiple sclerosis.

As DNA, the CDR3 is TGCAGTGCACAGCGCCGGTCTTACTATGGCTACACCTTC. It encodes CSAQRRSYYGYTF. The chain couples TRBV20-1 to TRBJ1-2; D gene unclear. There are 13 residues in the CDR3. Looked up from germline, CDR1 is DFQATT and CDR2 is SNEGSKA (reference sequence). Trimming took off 6 bases at V and 3 bases at J, with 14 bases between the two ends.